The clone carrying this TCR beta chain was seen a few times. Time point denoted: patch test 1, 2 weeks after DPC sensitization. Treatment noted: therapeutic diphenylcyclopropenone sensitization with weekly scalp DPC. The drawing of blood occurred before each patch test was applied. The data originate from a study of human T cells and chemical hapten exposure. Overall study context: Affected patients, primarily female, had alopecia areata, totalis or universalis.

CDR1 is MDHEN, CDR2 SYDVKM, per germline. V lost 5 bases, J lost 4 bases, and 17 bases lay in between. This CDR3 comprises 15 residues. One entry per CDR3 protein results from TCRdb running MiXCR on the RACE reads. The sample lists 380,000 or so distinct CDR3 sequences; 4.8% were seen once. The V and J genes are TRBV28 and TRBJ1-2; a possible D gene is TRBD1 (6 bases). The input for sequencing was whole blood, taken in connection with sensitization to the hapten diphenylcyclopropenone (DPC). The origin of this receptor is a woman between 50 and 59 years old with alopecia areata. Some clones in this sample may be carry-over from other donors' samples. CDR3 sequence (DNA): TGTGCCAGCAGTCTCCCCCTCGGGGGGGCCTATGGCTACACCTTC. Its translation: CASSLPLGGAYGYTF.